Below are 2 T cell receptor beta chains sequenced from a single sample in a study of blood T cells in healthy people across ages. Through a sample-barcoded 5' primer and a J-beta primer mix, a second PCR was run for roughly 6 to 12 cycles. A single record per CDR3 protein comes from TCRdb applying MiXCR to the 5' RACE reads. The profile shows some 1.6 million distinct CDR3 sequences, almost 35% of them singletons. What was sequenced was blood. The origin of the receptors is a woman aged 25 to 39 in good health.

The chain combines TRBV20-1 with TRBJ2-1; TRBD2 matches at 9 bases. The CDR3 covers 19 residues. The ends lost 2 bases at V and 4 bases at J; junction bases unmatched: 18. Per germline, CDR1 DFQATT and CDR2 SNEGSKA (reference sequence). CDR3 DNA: TGCAGTGCTAGAACCTTCTCTATAGGTCCTAGCGGGATATACAATGAGCAGTTCTTC. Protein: CSARTFSIGPSGIYNEQFF.

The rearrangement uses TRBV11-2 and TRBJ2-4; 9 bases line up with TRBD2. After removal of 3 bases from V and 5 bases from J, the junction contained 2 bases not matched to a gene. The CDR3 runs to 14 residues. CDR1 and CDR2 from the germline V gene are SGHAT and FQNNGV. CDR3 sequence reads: CASSFSGSQNIQYF. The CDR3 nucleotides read TGTGCCAGCAGCTTTAGCGGGAGCCAAAACATTCAGTACTTC.